The 23 T cell receptor beta chains reported below all come from one sample, sequenced in a study of beta chain features in type 1 diabetes. Study-level results: Moderate yet significant TCRB CDR3 shortening was seen in Type 1 diabetes patients in all four CD4+ subsets.

The investigators reverse transcribed all of the isolated RNA, so they sequenced expressed TCRB transcripts. Repertoires were generated with immunoSEQ multiplex PCR, while TCRdb's copy carries only in-frame clones and drops some. The table lists fewer than 450,000 clones, roughly 14% of them singletons. For these TCRs, the target antigens are not known. Source material: naive CD4+ T cells from blood. These receptors all come from a woman younger than 30 with type 1 diabetes.

V usage is TRBV9 and J usage is TRBJ1-3, with 8 nucleotides matching TRBD1. After removal of 3 bases from V and 0 bases from J, the junction contained 2 bases not matched to a gene. Germline-derived CDR1 and CDR2 are SGDLS and YYNGEE. This CDR3 has 15 amino acids. The CDR3 here is CASSADRASGNTIYF. CDR3 coding DNA: TGTGCCAGCAGCGCGGACAGGGCCTCTGGAAACACCATATATTTT.

The rearrangement links TRBV7-6 to TRBJ2-1, with D perhaps TRBD2 (6 bases). Looked up from germline, CDR1 is SGHVS and CDR2 is FNYEAQ. This CDR3 is built from 12 residues. V gave up 6 bases and J gave up 9 bases, with 12 bases separating them. CDR3 region: CASSSTSSEQFF. The CDR3 nucleotides read TGTGCCAGCAGTTCTACTAGCAGTGAGCAGTTCTTC.

This clone was recorded a few times. The rearrangement uses TRBV7-3 and TRBJ2-1, with 10 bases that match TRBD1. The V gene end was trimmed by 4 bases and the J gene end by 4 bases; junction bases not matched to a gene: 10. Germline CDR1 and CDR2: SGHTA and FQGTGA. This CDR3 has 17 residues. The CDR3 loop is CASSSRTRDRGYNEQFF. CDR3 sequence (DNA): TGTGCCAGCAGCTCGCGGACCCGGGACAGGGGATACAATGAGCAGTTCTTC.

This clone occurred a few times. V gene TRBV2 combines with J gene TRBJ2-6, with D possibly being TRBD2 (7 bases). V shed 11 bases and J shed 0 bases, with 17 bases lying between them. The germline V gene has CDR1 SNHLY and CDR2 FYNNEI. This CDR3 has 16 residues. CDR3 residues: CAAGRGSSSGANVLTF. In nucleotides, the CDR3 is TGTGCCGCAGGGAGGGGGAGCTCCTCTGGGGCCAACGTCCTGACTTTC.

The chain couples TRBV6-5 to TRBJ2-2; 10 bases are shared with TRBD1. The germline V gene encodes CDR1 MNHEY and CDR2 SVGAGI. Trimming at V came to 5 bases and at J to 6 bases, leaving 3 bases not matched to a gene. CDR3 size: 14 residues. CDR3 region: CASSQGTGAGELFF. Written as DNA, the CDR3 is TGTGCCAGCAGTCAGGGGACAGGGGCCGGGGAGCTGTTTTTT.

This clone was observed a handful of times. V and J are TRBV7-3 and TRBJ2-7; 9 bases line up with TRBD1. V lost 5 bases, J lost 5 bases, and 7 bases stayed unmatched. The germline gives CDR1 SGHTA, CDR2 FQGTGA. This CDR3 is built from 14 residues. CDR3 loop: CASSQLGTGNEQYF. The CDR3 DNA reads TGTGCCAGCAGCCAACTTGGGACAGGGAACGAGCAGTACTTC.

The chain joins TRBV5-1 to TRBJ2-2; 10 bases are a match to TRBD1. From germline, CDR1 is SGHRS and CDR2 YFSETQ. With 6 bases clipped from V and 5 bases from J, the junction kept 4 bases outside the gene matches. This CDR3 is built from 14 residues. The chain's CDR3 is CASTPGQGTGELFF. The CDR3 DNA follows: TGCGCCAGCACCCCGGGACAGGGGACCGGGGAGCTGTTTTTT.

This clone was seen a few times. This chain links TRBV15 with TRBJ2-5, with D maybe TRBD2 (6 bases). Germline V lookup: CDR1 LNHNV, CDR2 YYDKDF (reference sequence). V was clipped by 1 base and J by 11 bases, with 17 bases between them. The CDR3 has 14 amino acids. In DNA form, the CDR3 reads TGTGCCACCAGCAGAGTGGTGGGAGTACGGGAGCAGTACTTC. It encodes CATSRVVGVREQYF.

This chain joins TRBV7-2 and TRBJ1-1, with 9 bases identical to TRBD1. Germline V gene sequence: CDR1 SGHTA, CDR2 FQGNSA. Unmatched junction bases numbered 8, after V lost 5 bases and J lost 4 bases. The CDR3 contains 15 residues. CDR3 residues: CASSPQGARGTEAFF. Here the CDR3 DNA reads TGTGCCAGCAGCCCACAGGGGGCGCGTGGCACTGAAGCTTTCTTT.

This clone showed up just a few times. J is TRBJ1-4 and V is TRBV11-2; no reliable D call. Germline V gene lookup returns CDR1 SGHAT and CDR2 FQNNGV. Trimming shortened V by 4 bases and J by 3 bases, and 6 bases separated the two germline ends. The CDR3 is made up of 13 amino acids. The CDR3 DNA reads TGTGCCAGCAGCTCCCGTCCTAATGAAAAACTGTTTTTT. Residues: CASSSRPNEKLFF.

The chain links TRBV5-4 to TRBJ2-2; D ambiguous. There are 16 residues in the CDR3. CDR1 and CDR2 (germline): SGHNT, YYREEE (reference sequence). The ends were cut back, 0 bases at V and 1 base at J, with 10 bases in the middle. The CDR3 here is CASSLGSQMNTGELFF. The CDR3 DNA reads as TGTGCCAGCAGCTTGGGGTCCCAGATGAACACCGGGGAGCTGTTTTTT.

V usage is TRBV7-2 and J usage is TRBJ1-5; a weak D match, TRBD1 (5 bases). The CDR3 is 15 residues long. V lost 5 bases and J 1 base, leaving 12 bases between the germline ends. Germline V CDR1 and CDR2: SGHTA, FQGNSA. For the CDR3, the DNA is TGTGCCAGCAGCCCCCCAGGGTCCAGCAATCAGCCCCAGCATTTT. The encoded protein is CASSPPGSSNQPQHF.

This rearrangement joins TRBV7-9 to TRBJ2-7; 9 bases are a match to TRBD1. Germline CDR1 and CDR2: SEHNR and FQNEAQ (reference sequence). The CDR3 covers 14 residues. V shed 5 bases and J 6 bases; nucleotides not matched to a gene: 8. The CDR3 DNA sequence: TGTGCCAGCAGCCCAGGGACAGGGAGGGGCGAGCAGTACGTC. Translated, it gives CASSPGTGRGEQYV.

The rearrangement links TRBV5-6 to TRBJ2-3, with D possibly TRBD2 on 5 matching bases. The germline V and J ends were trimmed by 5 bases and 4 bases, with 14 bases remaining between them. Germline CDR1 is SGHDT and CDR2 is YYEEEE. CDR3 length: 14 amino acids. Here the CDR3 reads CASRWKAGADTQYF. In DNA, the CDR3 is TGTGCCAGCAGATGGAAGGCGGGCGCAGATACGCAGTATTTT.

The rearrangement uses TRBV18 and TRBJ2-2; 8 nucleotides line up with TRBD2. CDR3 length: 16 amino acids. Unmatched junction bases numbered 12, after V lost 6 bases and J lost 6 bases. The V gene's germline CDR1 is KGHSH and CDR2 LQKENI. The CDR3 DNA sequence: TGTGCCAGCTCGTCCAACGGGAGGGCAGCCGCCGGGGAGCTGTTTTTT. Its translation: CASSSNGRAAAGELFF.

In its sample, this clone was seen a few times. The rearrangement links TRBV7-3 to TRBJ2-2; 7 nucleotides match TRBD2. V shed 4 bases, J shed 0 bases, and the junction held 5 bases outside the gene matches. The germline V gene encodes CDR1 SGHTA and CDR2 FQGTGA. The CDR3 sequence is 16 residues long. CDR3 sequence (DNA): TGTGCCAGCAGCTCGCCGGCGGGAGCGAACACCGGGGAGCTGTTTTTT. Its protein is CASSSPAGANTGELFF.

This clone showed up just a few times. V is TRBV6-6 and J is TRBJ1-2; 9 bases line up with TRBD1. V was pared by 6 bases and J by 7 bases, with 9 bases of the junction left unmatched. The germline V gene encodes CDR1 MNHNY and CDR2 SVGAGI (reference sequence). This CDR3 region has 14 residues. The CDR3 region has the DNA TGTGCCAGCAGGGCTAACAGGGGGCATGGTGGCTACACCTTC. It is translated as CASRANRGHGGYTF.

This clone occurred a few times. The rearrangement joins TRBV5-1 to TRBJ1-2; 7 bases align to TRBD1. The CDR3 is made up of 17 amino acids. V trimming: 6 bases; J trimming: 3 bases; junction bases outside the gene matches: 17. Germline CDR1 and CDR2: SGHRS and YFSETQ. CDR3 residues: CASTHRLRGPLHYGYTF. For the CDR3, the DNA is TGCGCCAGCACCCATCGGTTGAGGGGGCCTCTCCACTATGGCTACACCTTC. The entire variable domain, with the rest obtained from reference TRBV5-1 and TRBJ1-2, is as follows: KAGVTQTPRYLIKTRGQQVTLSCSPISGHRSVSWYQQTPGQGLQFLFEYFSETQRNKGNFPGRFSGRQFSNSRSEMNVSTLELGDSALYLCASTHRLRGPLHYGYTFGSGTRLTVV.

The chain couples TRBV7-7 to TRBJ2-5; D may be TRBD2 (6 bases). Germline V CDR1 and CDR2: SSHAT, FNYEAQ (reference sequence). The V gene lost 2 bases and the J gene lost 4 bases, with 8 bases spanning the gap. The CDR3 extends over 13 amino acids. The CDR3 reads CASSLRRGETQYF. CDR3 DNA sequence: TGTGCCAGCAGCTTAAGGCGGGGAGAGACCCAGTACTTC.

The genes are TRBV10-3 and TRBJ1-5; no reliable D call. The CDR3 spans 14 residues. V lost 3 bases, J lost 3 bases, and 9 bases lay in between. Germline V gives CDR1 ENHRY, CDR2 SYGVKD. CDR3 region: CAISDMGDNQPQHF. The CDR3 nucleotides read TGTGCCATCAGTGATATGGGAGACAATCAGCCCCAGCATTTT.

The chain couples TRBV5-1 to TRBJ2-3; no reliable D call. With 2 bases removed from V and 2 bases from J, the gap between germline ends came to 12 bases. CDR1 is SGHRS, CDR2 YFSETQ, per germline. This CDR3 region has 15 residues. For the CDR3, the DNA is TGCGCCAGCAGCTTCCAGGTCCCTTTCACAGATACGCAGTATTTT. Translated: CASSFQVPFTDTQYF.

This chain connects TRBV2 to TRBJ2-1; tentative D call: TRBD1 (5 bases). Per germline, CDR1 SNHLY and CDR2 FYNNEI. The CDR3 covers 13 residues. Trimming took off 1 base at V and 5 bases at J, with 6 bases between the two ends. The CDR3: CASSEDRNNEQFF. The DNA of the CDR3 is TGTGCCAGCAGTGAAGACAGGAACAATGAGCAGTTCTTC.

Only a few counts were recorded for this clone. The J gene is TRBJ1-2, the V gene TRBV28; D possibly corresponds to TRBD1 (5 bases). The germline gives CDR1 MDHEN, CDR2 SYDVKM. V lost 2 bases and J 3 bases, leaving 10 bases between the germline ends. This CDR3 is built from 14 residues. CDR3 loop: CASSLRGKDYGYTF. CDR3 coding DNA: TGTGCCAGCAGTTTACGGGGGAAGGACTATGGCTACACCTTC.